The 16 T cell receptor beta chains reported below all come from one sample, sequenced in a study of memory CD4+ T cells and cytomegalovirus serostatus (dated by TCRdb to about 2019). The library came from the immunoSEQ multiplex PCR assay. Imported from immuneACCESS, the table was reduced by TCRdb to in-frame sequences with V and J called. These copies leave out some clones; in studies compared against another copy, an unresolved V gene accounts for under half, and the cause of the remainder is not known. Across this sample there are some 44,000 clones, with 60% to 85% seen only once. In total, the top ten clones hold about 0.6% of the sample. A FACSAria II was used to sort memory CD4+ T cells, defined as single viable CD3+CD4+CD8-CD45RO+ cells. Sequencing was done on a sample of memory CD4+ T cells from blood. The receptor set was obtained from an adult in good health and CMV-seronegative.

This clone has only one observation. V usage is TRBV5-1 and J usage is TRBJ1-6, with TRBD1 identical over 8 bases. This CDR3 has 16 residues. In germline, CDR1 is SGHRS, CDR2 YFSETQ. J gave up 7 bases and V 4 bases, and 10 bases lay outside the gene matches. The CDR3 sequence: CASSATGTGENSPLHF. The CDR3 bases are TGCGCCAGCAGCGCCACCGGGACAGGCGAAAATTCACCCCTCCACTTT.

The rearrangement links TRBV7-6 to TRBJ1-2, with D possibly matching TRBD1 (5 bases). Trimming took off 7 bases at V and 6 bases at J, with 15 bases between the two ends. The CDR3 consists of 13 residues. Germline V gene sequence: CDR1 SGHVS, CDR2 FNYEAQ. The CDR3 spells CASTNRSLDGYTF. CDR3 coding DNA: TGTGCCAGCACAAACAGGTCTCTCGATGGCTACACCTTC.

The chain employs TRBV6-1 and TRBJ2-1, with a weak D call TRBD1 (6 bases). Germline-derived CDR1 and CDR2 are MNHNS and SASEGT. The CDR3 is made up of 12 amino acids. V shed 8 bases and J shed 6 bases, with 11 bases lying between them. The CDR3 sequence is CASHRVFNEQFF. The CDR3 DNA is TGTGCCAGCCACAGGGTGTTCAATGAGCAGTTCTTC.

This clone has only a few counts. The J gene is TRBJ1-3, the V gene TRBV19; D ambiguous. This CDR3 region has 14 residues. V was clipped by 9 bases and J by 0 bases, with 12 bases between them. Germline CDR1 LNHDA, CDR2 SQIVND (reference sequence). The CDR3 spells CASYGSHSGNTIYF. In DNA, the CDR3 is TGTGCCAGCTACGGTTCTCACTCTGGAAACACCATATATTTT.

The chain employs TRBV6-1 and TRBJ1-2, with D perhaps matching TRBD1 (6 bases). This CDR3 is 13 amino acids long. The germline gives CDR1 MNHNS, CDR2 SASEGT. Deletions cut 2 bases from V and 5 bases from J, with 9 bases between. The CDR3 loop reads CASSEKGVYGYTF. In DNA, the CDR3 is TGTGCCAGCAGTGAAAAGGGGGTTTATGGCTACACCTTC.

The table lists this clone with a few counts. The DNA of the CDR3 is TGTGCCAGCAGCTTTACCCAGGGTTCCACAGATACGCAGTATTTT. It yields the protein CASSFTQGSTDTQYF. The chain uses TRBV7-2 and TRBJ2-3; tentatively, D is TRBD1 (5 bases). CDR3 length: 15 amino acids. The V gene lost 3 bases and the J gene lost 2 bases, with 12 bases spanning the gap. Germline CDR1 SGHTA, CDR2 FQGNSA.

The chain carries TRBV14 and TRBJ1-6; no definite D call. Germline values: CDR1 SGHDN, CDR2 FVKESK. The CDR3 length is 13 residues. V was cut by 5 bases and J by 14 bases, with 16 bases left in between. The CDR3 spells CASSLKIGSSLHF. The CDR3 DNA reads TGTGCCAGCAGCTTAAAGATCGGGTCCTCCCTCCACTTT.

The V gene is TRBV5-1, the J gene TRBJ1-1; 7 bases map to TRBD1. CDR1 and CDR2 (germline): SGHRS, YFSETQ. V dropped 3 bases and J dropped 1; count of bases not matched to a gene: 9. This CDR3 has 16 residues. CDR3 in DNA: TGCGCCAGCAGCTCTACCTTGGGACAGCGGAACACTGAAGCTTTCTTT. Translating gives CASSSTLGQRNTEAFF.

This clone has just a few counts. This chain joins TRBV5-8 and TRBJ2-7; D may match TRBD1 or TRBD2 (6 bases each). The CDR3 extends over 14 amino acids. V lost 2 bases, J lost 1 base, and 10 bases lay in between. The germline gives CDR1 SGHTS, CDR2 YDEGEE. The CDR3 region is CASSLLGGSYEQYF. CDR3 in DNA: TGTGCCAGCAGCTTACTAGGGGGGTCCTACGAGCAGTACTTC.

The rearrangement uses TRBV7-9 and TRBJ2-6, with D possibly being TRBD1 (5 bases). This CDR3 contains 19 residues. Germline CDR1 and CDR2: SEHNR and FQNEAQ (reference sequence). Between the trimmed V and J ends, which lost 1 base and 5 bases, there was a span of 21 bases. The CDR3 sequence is CASSLEGAIGNQRANVLTF. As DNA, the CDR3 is TGTGCCAGCAGCTTAGAAGGGGCGATTGGAAATCAGAGGGCCAACGTCCTGACTTTC.

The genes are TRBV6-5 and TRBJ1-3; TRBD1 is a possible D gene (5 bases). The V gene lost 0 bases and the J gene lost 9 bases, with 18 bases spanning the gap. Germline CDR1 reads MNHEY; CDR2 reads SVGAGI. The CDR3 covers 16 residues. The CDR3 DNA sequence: TGTGCCAGCAGTTACTCGTCGCCCCCCGAGGGGAGCACCATATATTTT. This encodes CASSYSSPPEGSTIYF.

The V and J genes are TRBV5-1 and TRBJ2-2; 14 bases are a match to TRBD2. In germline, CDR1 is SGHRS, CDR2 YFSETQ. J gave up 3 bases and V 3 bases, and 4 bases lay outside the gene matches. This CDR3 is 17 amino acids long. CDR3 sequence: CASSSRGLAGDTGELFF. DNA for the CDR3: TGCGCCAGCAGCTCGAGGGGACTAGCGGGGGACACCGGGGAGCTGTTTTTT.

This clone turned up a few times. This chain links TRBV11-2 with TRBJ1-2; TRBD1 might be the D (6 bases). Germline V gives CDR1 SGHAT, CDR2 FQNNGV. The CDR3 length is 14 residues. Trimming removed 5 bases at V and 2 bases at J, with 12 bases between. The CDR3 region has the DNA TGTGCCAGCAGCGATTCGGACAGAAACTATGGCTACACCTTC. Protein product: CASSDSDRNYGYTF.

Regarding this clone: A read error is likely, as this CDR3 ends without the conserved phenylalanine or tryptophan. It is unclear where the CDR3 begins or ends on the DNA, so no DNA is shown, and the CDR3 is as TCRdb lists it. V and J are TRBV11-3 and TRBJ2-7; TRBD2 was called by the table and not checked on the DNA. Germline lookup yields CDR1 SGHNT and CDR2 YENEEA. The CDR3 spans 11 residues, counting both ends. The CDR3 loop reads CASSLYTGVKI.

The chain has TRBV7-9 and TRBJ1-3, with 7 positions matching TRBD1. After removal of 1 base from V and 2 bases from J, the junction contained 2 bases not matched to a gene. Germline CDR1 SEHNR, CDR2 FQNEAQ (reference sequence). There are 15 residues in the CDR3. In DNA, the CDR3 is TGTGCCAGCAGCTTAGTACAGGGGACTGGAAACACCATATATTTT. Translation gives CASSLVQGTGNTIYF.

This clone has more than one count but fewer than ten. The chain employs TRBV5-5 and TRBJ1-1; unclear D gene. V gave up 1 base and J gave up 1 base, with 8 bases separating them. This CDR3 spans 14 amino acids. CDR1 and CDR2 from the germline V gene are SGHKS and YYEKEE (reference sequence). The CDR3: CASSLTWGNTEAFF. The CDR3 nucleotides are TGTGCCAGCAGCTTGACATGGGGGAACACTGAAGCTTTCTTT.